The 26 T cell receptor beta chains below all came from one sample that was sequenced in a study of T-cell memory formation after mild COVID-19. One entry per CDR3 protein, called by TCRdb with MiXCR from the 5' RACE reads. The table includes about 140,000 distinct CDR3 sequences, about 14% detected once. The source material was PBMCs or a T cell subset sorted from them (not recorded which). The receptors come from an adult woman who had mild COVID-19 (a few samples of this study predate the infection). Cell type and time point are not known.

This clonotype was seen a few times. This chain links TRBV2 with TRBJ2-3; 10 bases match TRBD1. Germline CDR1 reads SNHLY; CDR2 reads FYNNEI. After removal of 6 bases from V and 5 bases from J, the junction contained 11 bases not matched to a gene. This CDR3 is built from 16 residues. The CDR3 nucleotides are TGTGCCAGCAGCCCCAAGACAGGGGGCGCAAGAGATACGCAGTATTTT. Translating gives CASSPKTGGARDTQYF.

In its sample, this clonotype was seen a few times. The chain is built from TRBV12-3 or TRBV12-4 and TRBJ2-1; D gene uncertain. The V gene lost 6 bases and the J gene lost 11 bases, with 14 bases spanning the gap. This CDR3 comprises 12 residues. CDR3 in DNA: TGTGCCAGCAGAGCCGACCGCCAAAAGCAGTTCTTC. Its translation is CASRADRQKQFF.

This clonotype was recorded a few times. This chain joins TRBV12-3 or TRBV12-4 and TRBJ2-1, with 11 nucleotides matching TRBD2. The CDR3 has 15 residues. With V trimmed by 6 bases and J by 7 bases, 8 bases remained unmatched. The CDR3 loop is CASRPTSGKINEQFF. CDR3 in DNA: TGTGCCAGCAGACCGACTAGCGGGAAGATAAATGAGCAGTTCTTC.

The chain combines TRBV29-1 with TRBJ1-1; no clear D gene. The CDR3 extends over 8 amino acids. Trimming removed 5 bases at V and 6 bases at J, with 1 base between. CDR1 is SQVTM, CDR2 ANQGSEA, per germline. The CDR3 is CSVSEAFF. CDR3 sequence (DNA): TGCAGCGTTTCTGAAGCTTTCTTT. Together with reference TRBV29-1 and TRBJ1-1, the CDR3 gives the full variable domain: SAVISQKPSRDICQRGTSLTIQCQVDSQVTMMFWYRQQPGQSLTLIATANQGSEATYESGFVIDKFPISRPNLTFSTLTVSNMSPEDSSIYLCSVSEAFFGQGTRLTVV.

The rearrangement uses TRBV7-9 and TRBJ2-5; D ambiguous. This CDR3 has 14 amino acids. Trimming took off 4 bases at V and 0 bases at J, with 9 bases between the two ends. Germline CDR1 and CDR2: SEHNR and FQNEAQ (reference sequence). The CDR3 loop reads CASSSVADQETQYF. The CDR3 coding sequence is TGTGCCAGCAGCTCCGTAGCAGACCAAGAGACCCAGTACTTC.

The chain employs TRBV7-9 and TRBJ2-7; D gene ambiguous. CDR1 SEHNR and CDR2 FQNEAQ come from the germline V gene (reference sequence). V lost 4 bases and J lost 2, with 6 bases in between. CDR3 length: 12 amino acids. The CDR3 nucleotides read TGTGCCAGCAGCTCCGCAACCTACGAGCAGTACTTC. Its protein is CASSSATYEQYF.

The V and J genes are TRBV18 and TRBJ2-1; D remains unclear. Germline V lookup: CDR1 KGHSH, CDR2 LQKENI. V was shortened by 2 bases and J by 5 bases, with 13 bases between the two germline ends. This CDR3 comprises 15 residues. The CDR3 region is CASSPFSARNNEQFF. The CDR3, as DNA: TGTGCCAGCTCACCATTCTCTGCCCGCAACAATGAGCAGTTCTTC.

V is TRBV18 and J is TRBJ2-2; TRBD1 is a possible D gene (6 bases). From germline, CDR1 is KGHSH and CDR2 LQKENI. The V gene lost 3 bases and the J gene lost 0 bases, with 14 bases spanning the gap. The CDR3 sequence is 17 residues long. The CDR3 DNA reads as TGTGCCAGCTCACCGGCACGACAGGCCGCGAACACCGGGGAGCTGTTTTTT. Its translation is CASSPARQAANTGELFF.

The J gene is TRBJ2-1, the V gene TRBV4-3; weak D call: TRBD1 (6 bases). Germline V lookup: CDR1 LGHNA, CDR2 YSLEER. This CDR3 comprises 15 residues. Trimming took 1 base from V and 6 from J, leaving 13 bases between them. CDR3 sequence (DNA): TGCGCCAGCAGCCAAGTCCCAGGGGAGACCAATGAGCAGTTCTTC. This gives the protein CASSQVPGETNEQFF.

The chain recombines TRBV30 with TRBJ2-3; no firm D call. The CDR3 consists of 14 residues. V dropped 2 bases and J dropped 3 bases, with 12 bases sitting between them. CDR1 GTSNPN and CDR2 SVGIG come from the germline V gene (reference sequence). The CDR3 sequence is CAWSIVLGTDTQYF. In DNA form, the CDR3 reads TGTGCCTGGAGTATTGTCCTCGGGACAGATACGCAGTATTTT.

The CDR3 loop reads CASSRIWDEQFF. The CDR3 nucleotides are TGTGCCAGCAGTCGAATATGGGATGAGCAGTTCTTC. V and J are TRBV12-3 or TRBV12-4 and TRBJ2-1; D not resolved. Between the trimmed V and J ends, which lost 5 bases and 8 bases, there was a span of 10 bases. The CDR3 is 12 amino acids.

This clonotype was detected only a few times. This chain connects TRBV5-1 to TRBJ2-2, with 7 bases fitting TRBD2. With 1 base clipped from V and 4 bases from J, the junction kept 4 bases outside the gene matches. The CDR3 runs to 15 residues. Germline assignment: CDR1 SGHRS and CDR2 YFSETQ. CDR3 nucleotide sequence: TGCGCCAGCAGCTTGAACCTAGCGGCCACCGGGGAGCTGTTTTTT. Protein sequence: CASSLNLAATGELFF.

This chain links TRBV15 with TRBJ2-7; the D gene is possibly TRBD1 (6 bases). Germline V lookup: CDR1 LNHNV, CDR2 YYDKDF (reference sequence). V was shortened by 0 bases and J by 0 bases, with 9 bases between the two germline ends. The CDR3 is 15 amino acids. CDR3 nucleotide sequence: TGTGCCACCAGCAGAGACCGGACAGTCTCCTACGAGCAGTACTTC. Its translation is CATSRDRTVSYEQYF.

This clonotype was counted only a few times. The rearrangement links TRBV29-1 to TRBJ2-3, with TRBD2 identical over 12 bases. Germline CDR1 SQVTM, CDR2 ANQGSEA. Trimming cost V 0 bases and J 4 bases; bases outside gene matches: 5. The CDR3 covers 16 residues. CDR3 region: CSVEDRLAGVSDTQYF. For the CDR3, the DNA is TGCAGCGTTGAAGATCGACTAGCGGGGGTCTCAGATACGCAGTATTTT.

Only a few counts were recorded for this clonotype. The J gene is TRBJ2-3, the V gene TRBV6-4; D might be TRBD1 (6 bases). The germline gives CDR1 MRHNA, CDR2 SNTAGT. Deletions cut 7 bases from V and 4 bases from J, with 18 bases between. The CDR3 is 15 amino acids. CDR3 region: CASKMEQGLADTQYF. The CDR3 DNA sequence: TGTGCCAGCAAGATGGAACAGGGATTAGCAGATACGCAGTATTTT.

This clonotype was seen a few times. The chain recombines TRBV4-1 with TRBJ2-1, with D hard to call. From germline, CDR1 is MGHRA and CDR2 YSYEKL. Trimming removed 0 bases at V and 4 bases at J, with 13 bases between. The CDR3 length is 16 residues. The CDR3 is CASSQDWVSDYNEQFF. As DNA, the CDR3 is TGCGCCAGCAGCCAAGATTGGGTCTCCGATTACAATGAGCAGTTCTTC.

This clonotype has a count of ten or more. The rearrangement joins TRBV7-2 to TRBJ1-5, with D unclear. V dropped 4 bases and J dropped 6 bases, with 10 bases sitting between them. The germline V gene has CDR1 SGHTA and CDR2 FQGNSA. This CDR3 spans 13 amino acids. The CDR3 nucleotides are TGTGCCAGCAGCTCACTAGGCTCTCAGCCCCAGCATTTT. Translating it yields CASSSLGSQPQHF.

The rearrangement joins TRBV19 to TRBJ1-5; a possible D gene is TRBD1 (5 bases). Trimming removed 3 bases from V and 11 bases from J, with 14 bases in between. CDR1 and CDR2 (germline): LNHDA, SQIVND (reference sequence). The CDR3 loop spans 13 amino acids. CDR3 protein: CASSIGGWMAQHF. Written as DNA, the CDR3 is TGTGCCAGTAGTATCGGGGGATGGATGGCCCAGCATTTT.

The chain combines TRBV3-1 with TRBJ2-3; 11 bases align to TRBD2. V lost 4 bases, J lost 2 bases, and 5 bases stayed unmatched. The CDR3 totals 16 residues. Germline CDR1 reads LGHDT; CDR2 reads YNNKEL (reference sequence). The CDR3 protein is CASSRLAGGTTDTQYF. The DNA of the CDR3 is TGTGCCAGCAGCCGCTTAGCGGGAGGGACCACAGATACGCAGTATTTT.

The chain has TRBV5-1 and TRBJ2-1; D may match TRBD1 or TRBD2 (6 bases each). CDR3 length: 15 amino acids. In germline, CDR1 is SGHRS, CDR2 YFSETQ. V was shortened by 0 bases and J by 3 bases, with 10 bases between the two germline ends. The CDR3 DNA sequence: TGCGCCAGCAGCTTGGAAGGGGGGTTCTACAATGAGCAGTTCTTC. Translation: CASSLEGGFYNEQFF.

The table lists this clonotype with a few counts. V is TRBV25-1 and J is TRBJ2-1; D ambiguous. Germline V gene data show CDR1 as MGHDK and CDR2 as SYGVNS. The CDR3 is 15 residues long. Between the trimmed V and J ends, which lost 6 bases and 0 bases, there was a span of 12 bases. The DNA of the CDR3 is TGTGCCAGCAGAACACGGAAGAGCTCCTACAATGAGCAGTTCTTC. It encodes CASRTRKSSYNEQFF.

Here the CDR3 DNA reads TGCGCCAGCAGCCCCTCGTCCTCGGGCGGCTACGAGCAGTACTTC. This sequence encodes CASSPSSSGGYEQYF. The chain couples TRBV4-3 to TRBJ2-7; no definite D call. This CDR3 region has 15 residues. The germline gives CDR1 LGHNA, CDR2 YSLEER. Deletions cut 4 bases from V and 3 bases from J, with 16 bases between.

This clonotype came up a few times. The chain joins TRBV7-9 to TRBJ1-5, with a weak D call TRBD1 (6 bases). Trimming removed 1 base from V and 6 bases from J, with 10 bases in between. Germline CDR1 reads SEHNR; CDR2 reads FQNEAQ (reference sequence). This CDR3 contains 14 residues. CDR3 nucleotides: TGTGCCAGCAGCTTAGGTGCACAGGGTCAGCCCCAGCATTTT. Translating it yields CASSLGAQGQPQHF.

This clonotype was counted a few times. The rearrangement joins TRBV15 to TRBJ1-4; 7 nucleotides align to TRBD1. Germline V gene lookup returns CDR1 LNHNV and CDR2 YYDKDF (reference sequence). The CDR3 is 15 amino acids. The V gene end was trimmed by 5 bases and the J gene end by 5 bases; junction bases not matched to a gene: 8. CDR3 sequence reads: CATSGETGSNEKLFF. The CDR3 nucleotides are TGTGCCACCAGCGGGGAGACAGGGTCAAATGAAAAACTGTTTTTT.

This clonotype showed up just a few times. The rearrangement uses TRBV2 and TRBJ2-2, with 9 bases matching TRBD1. CDR3 length: 12 residues. V lost 6 bases, J lost 11 bases, and 4 bases stayed unmatched. The germline gives CDR1 SNHLY, CDR2 FYNNEI. The CDR3 DNA reads TGTGCCAGCAGGCTGGACAGGGGAGAGCTGTTTTTT. It codes for CASRLDRGELFF.

This clonotype appeared a few times. This chain connects TRBV12-3 or TRBV12-4 to TRBJ2-1, with D uncertain. There are 14 residues in the CDR3. V lost 3 bases and J 6 bases, leaving 12 bases between the germline ends. The CDR3 DNA is TGTGCCAGCAGTTTCGCCACTTACGGCAATGAGCAGTTCTTC. It translates to CASSFATYGNEQFF.